The rows below give T cell receptor beta chains drawn from one sample of a study of identical twins. In TCRdb, the 5' RACE reads were re-called with MiXCR into one record per CDR3 protein. The table includes around 960,000 distinct CDR3 sequences, 9% to 15% detected once. This sample was shared with a second study, whose subject was yellow fever vaccine responses in identical twins.

Sequencing was done on a sample of PBMCs. The receptors stem from a woman under 30 in good health. Both conserved end residues are part of each CDR3. D genes are given only for firm matches. The listing skips clone size in some rows; elsewhere it reads once, few, many or a size class.

>TRBV20-1|TRBJ2-1|TRBD2|-
TGCAGTGCTAGAGATCGGTATAGCGGGGCAAACAATGAGCAGTTCTTC
CSARDRYSGANNEQFF
>TRBV20-1|TRBJ1-1|-|few
TGCAGTGCCCGCGGACGTAATCTCTGGGGCACTGAAGCTTTCTTT
CSARGRNLWGTEAFF
>TRBV7-9|TRBJ2-1|TRBD1|many
TGTGCCAGCAGCTTAGAGGGGGCAGGGTACAATGAGCAGTTCTTC
CASSLEGAGYNEQFF
>TRBV11-3|TRBJ2-1|-|-
TGTGCCAGCAGCTTAGAATCAGGCCCCCCAAGCAATGAGCAGTTCTTC
CASSLESGPPSNEQFF
>TRBV12-3/TRBV12-4|TRBJ2-5|TRBD2|few
TGTGCCAGCACCTTAGCGGGGGGGCAGAAGACCCAGTACTTC
CASTLAGGQKTQYF
>TRBV6-1|TRBJ1-2|-|few
TGTGCCAGCAGTGAAGGGGGCTACTATGGCTACACCTTC
CASSEGGYYGYTF
>TRBV20-1|TRBJ1-2|-|-
TGCAGTGCTAGAGATCTCTTAAGGCAGGGGACCTATGGCTACACCTTC
CSARDLLRQGTYGYTF
>TRBV20-1|TRBJ2-3|-|-
TGCAGTGCTCCGAGGGCAGATACGCAGTATTTT
CSAPRADTQYF
>TRBV2|TRBJ2-1|TRBD2|few
TGTGCCAGCAGAATAACCGGGACTAGCTTCAATGAGCAGTTCTTC
CASRITGTSFNEQFF
>TRBV3-1|TRBJ1-2|-|few
TGTGCCAGCAGCCAAACCGGAGCTAACTATGGCTACACCTTC
CASSQTGANYGYTF
>TRBV12-3/TRBV12-4|TRBJ1-2|-|few
TGTGCCAGCAGTTTCGAGAGGCACTATGGCTACACCTTC
CASSFERHYGYTF
>TRBV14|TRBJ2-3|TRBD2|few
TGTGCCAGCAGCCAAGATCTAGCGGGAGTGTCAGATACGCAGTATTTT
CASSQDLAGVSDTQYF
>TRBV12-3/TRBV12-4|TRBJ2-3|-|few
TGTGCCAGCAGTACGCCTCGGCAGTTAAGCACAGATACGCAGTATTTT
CASSTPRQLSTDTQYF
>TRBV7-8|TRBJ2-3|-|-
TGTGCCAGCAGCCCACCTTGGGCAGTTTGGAAGGTGACAGATACGCAGTATTTT
CASSPPWAVWKVTDTQYF
>TRBV28|TRBJ2-1|TRBD2|few
TGTGCCAGCAGTTTATACGCCGGGACTAGCACCTCGAGGACCTACAATGAGCAGTTCTTC
CASSLYAGTSTSRTYNEQFF
>TRBV5-1|TRBJ1-1|-|-
TGCGCCAGCAGCGCCGGCGGGGGCGTCACTGAAGCTTTCTTT
CASSAGGGVTEAFF
>TRBV12-3/TRBV12-4|TRBJ2-1|TRBD2|few
TGTGCCAGCAGTTTAGGTCCACAGCGGGAGCCCCACAATGAGCAGTTCTTC
CASSLGPQREPHNEQFF
>TRBV5-1|TRBJ2-1|TRBD2|-
TGCGCCAGCAGCTTGGCCGGAACTAGCGGGGGGGCTAATGAGCAGTTCTTC
CASSLAGTSGGANEQFF
>TRBV20-1|TRBJ2-1|-|few
TGCAGTGCTAGGGTGGGTCGGGGGCCCTACAATGAGCAGTTCTTC
CSARVGRGPYNEQFF
>TRBV4-1|TRBJ2-3|TRBD2|few
TGCGCCAGCAGCCAAGATAACGGGGGGTCACGTACAGATACGCAGTATTTT
CASSQDNGGSRTDTQYF
>TRBV28|TRBJ2-3|TRBD2|few
TGTGCCAGCAGTTCCCCGGGACTAGCGGGAGGAAGCACAGATACGCAGTATTTT
CASSSPGLAGGSTDTQYF
>TRBV20-1|TRBJ1-6|TRBD1|few
TGCAGTGGGACCGACAGGGGCGATTCACCCCTCCACTTT
CSGTDRGDSPLHF